This T cell receptor beta chain was captured by sequencing in a study of control samples from healthy donors and cancer patients (dated by TCRdb to the early 2020s). The method was the immunoSEQ multiplex PCR assay. TCRdb provides this immuneACCESS table in a form limited to in-frame rearrangements. Some clones are lacking; in checked studies, under half of them reflect an unresolved V gene, and why the rest are absent is not known. Across this sample there are about 170,000 clones, with 80% to 90% seen only once. The top ten clonotypes cover roughly 5% of the sample. Trimming removed 3 bases from V and 8 bases from J, leaving 16 bases between the germline ends. Sequences KGHSH (CDR1) and LQKENI (CDR2) are obtained from the germline V gene. The CDR3 measures 14 amino acids from cysteine to phenylalanine. Kept here is only the CDR3 DNA, which spans 42 bases and is read in frame from base 1. In regard to this clone: No cognate antigen has been identified for it. Per-base qualities were not stored, and no clone one base away is much larger.

The sequence came from a woman aged 25 to 45 in good health. The V and J segments used are TRBV18 and TRBJ1-2; 5 matching bases give a weak D call of TRBD1. What was sequenced was blood. The nucleotides are TGTGCCAGCTCACCGGACCCAACTAAGGGGGGCTACACCTTC. The encoded protein is CASSPDPTKGGYTF.